A single sample gave rise to the 20 T cell receptor beta chains below, sequenced in a study of blood T cell repertoires in COVID-19. The protocol was immunoSEQ multiplex PCR, while the TCRdb copy is restricted to in-frame clones and leaves out a portion. Here the sample spans hundreds of thousands of clones, around 88% being singletons. Sequencing was carried out using PBMCs or T cells enriched from blood (not recorded which). These receptors originate from a woman between 40 and 55 years old who had recovered from COVID-19.

This chain uses TRBV27 with TRBJ2-1; 11 nucleotides align to TRBD2. V dropped 2 bases and J dropped 12; count of bases not matched to a gene: 18. This CDR3 is built from 18 residues. Germline V CDR1 and CDR2: MNHEY, SMNVEV (reference sequence). CDR3 loop: CASSLRRVAGGPQGGQFF. The CDR3 DNA reads TGTGCCAGCAGTTTACGCCGGGTAGCGGGAGGGCCGCAGGGGGGGCAGTTCTTC.

The chain has TRBV7-2 and TRBJ2-2; 11 bases are a match to TRBD1. The CDR3 loop spans 15 amino acids. The germline CDR1 and CDR2 sequences are SGHTA and FQGNSA. V gave up 2 bases and J gave up 8 bases; unmatched junction bases: 4. CDR3 amino acids: CASSLRTGGLGELFF. CDR3 sequence (DNA): TGTGCCAGCAGCTTACGGACAGGGGGCTTGGGGGAGCTGTTTTTT.

This chain joins TRBV2 and TRBJ2-3, with D tentatively TRBD1 (5 bases). The CDR3 consists of 15 residues. CDR1 and CDR2 (germline): SNHLY, FYNNEI. Trimming left V 4 bases short and J 1 base short, with 12 bases between. In nucleotides, the CDR3 is TGTGCCAGCAGTGGACCACTCAGGGGCACAGATACGCAGTATTTT. This codes for CASSGPLRGTDTQYF.

The chain has TRBV19 and TRBJ2-5, with 9 positions matching TRBD1. Germline V gene data show CDR1 as LNHDA and CDR2 as SQIVND (reference sequence). This CDR3 comprises 15 residues. V shed 1 base, J shed 5 bases, and the junction held 5 bases outside the gene matches. CDR3 loop: CASSIVVDRGETQYF. The CDR3 nucleotides read TGTGCCAGTAGTATAGTCGTGGACAGGGGTGAGACCCAGTACTTC.

The chain links TRBV4-1 to TRBJ1-2; 8 positions match TRBD1. V dropped 4 bases and J dropped 3; count of bases not matched to a gene: 4. The CDR3 runs to 14 residues. Germline lookup yields CDR1 MGHRA and CDR2 YSYEKL. Here the CDR3 reads CASSLLQGDYGYTF. CDR3 in DNA: TGCGCCAGCAGCCTTCTACAGGGGGACTATGGCTACACCTTC.

The chain employs TRBV14 and TRBJ1-5; D is unclear. The germline V gene encodes CDR1 SGHDN and CDR2 FVKESK. V gave up 3 bases and J gave up 6 bases, with 12 bases separating them. The CDR3 sequence is 14 residues long. The CDR3 coding sequence is TGTGCCAGCAGCCATTCCGGGATCGGTCAGCCCCAGCATTTT. Translation gives CASSHSGIGQPQHF.

A remark on this clone: This same CDR3 is encoded by further DNA sequences in the sample. This chain connects TRBV5-1 to TRBJ1-4; no definite D call. Germline V gives CDR1 SGHRS, CDR2 YFSETQ. Trimming left V 2 bases short and J 5 bases short, with 10 bases between. The CDR3 is made up of 14 amino acids. This chain's CDR3 is CASSLGAGNEKLFF. The CDR3 nucleotides read TGCGCCAGCAGCTTAGGAGCGGGGAATGAAAAACTGTTTTTT. Full variable domain (remainder filled in from reference TRBV5-1 and TRBJ1-4): KAGVTQTPRYLIKTRGQQVTLSCSPISGHRSVSWYQQTPGQGLQFLFEYFSETQRNKGNFPGRFSGRQFSNSRSEMNVSTLELGDSALYLCASSLGAGNEKLFFGSGTQLSVL.

The V gene is TRBV15, the J gene TRBJ1-2; 9 nucleotides line up with TRBD1. The germline V gene has CDR1 LNHNV and CDR2 YYDKDF (reference sequence). V dropped 2 bases and J dropped 6; count of bases not matched to a gene: 10. This CDR3 comprises 16 residues. CDR3 loop: CATSRPPGQGYDGYTF. The CDR3 DNA reads as TGTGCCACCAGCAGACCTCCGGGACAGGGATATGATGGCTACACCTTC.

The rearrangement links TRBV19 to TRBJ2-1; maybe TRBD2 (6 bases). Trimming removed 4 bases at V and 10 bases at J, with 11 bases between. Germline V gives CDR1 LNHDA, CDR2 SQIVND (reference sequence). This CDR3 contains 12 residues. Here the CDR3 DNA reads TGTGCCAGTAGTAACCCAGGGAGGGAGCAGTTCTTC. Encoded protein: CASSNPGREQFF.

The V gene is TRBV6-5, the J gene TRBJ2-1; 8 bases are shared with TRBD2. V lost 4 bases and J lost 6; bases outside the gene matches: 8. CDR1 MNHEY and CDR2 SVGAGI come from the germline V gene. This CDR3 is built from 15 residues. The CDR3: CASSSLAAMRNEQFF. The DNA for the CDR3 is TGTGCCAGCAGTTCACTAGCGGCAATGCGCAATGAGCAGTTCTTC.

The rearrangement links TRBV21-1 to TRBJ1-5. TRBV21-1 is a listed pseudogene. The CDR3 has 12 amino acids. The CDR3 loop reads CASTPGDRPQHF. CDR3 nucleotides: TGTGCCAGCACCCCGGGGGATCGGCCCCAGCATTTT.

The chain has TRBV7-3 and TRBJ1-1, with 10 bases matching TRBD1. V lost 5 bases to trimming and J lost 0 bases; unmatched junction nucleotides: 6. The CDR3 has 16 residues. Germline CDR1 is SGHTA and CDR2 is FQGTGA. The CDR3 sequence is CASSLGTGALNTEAFF. CDR3 sequence (DNA): TGTGCCAGCAGCCTCGGGACAGGGGCCTTGAACACTGAAGCTTTCTTT. Filled out from reference TRBV7-3 and TRBJ1-1, the complete variable domain reads GAGVSQTPSNKVTEKGKYVELRCDPISGHTALYWYRQSLGQGPEFLIYFQGTGAADDSGLPNDRFFAVRPEGSVSTLKIQRTERGDSAVYLCASSLGTGALNTEAFFGQGTRLTVV.

The chain recombines TRBV5-1 with TRBJ2-3; D gene unclear. The CDR3 has 14 amino acids. Germline V CDR1 and CDR2: SGHRS, YFSETQ. The V end was cut by 1 base, the J end by 1 base, with 7 bases between. The chain's CDR3 is CASSLTDGTDTQYF. CDR3 nucleotides: TGCGCCAGCAGCTTGACAGACGGCACAGATACGCAGTATTTT.

V usage is TRBV3-1 (or the pseudogene TRBV3-2) and J usage is TRBJ1-6; tentatively, D is TRBD1 (6 bases). Germline CDR1 reads LGHDT; CDR2 reads YNNKEL (reference sequence). The CDR3 length is 14 residues. Trimming shortened V by 5 bases and J by 9 bases, and 14 bases separated the two germline ends. CDR3 sequence (DNA): TGTGCCAGCAGCTCCGCGACAGGACTTTCACCCCTCCACTTT. Its protein product is CASSSATGLSPLHF.

The chain has TRBV4-2 and TRBJ2-1; TRBD2 aligns across 8 bases. The J segment lost 8 bases and the V segment lost 0 bases, leaving 6 bases of the junction unmatched. This CDR3 has 15 residues. Per the germline V gene, CDR1 is LGHNA and CDR2 is YNFKEQ. CDR3 sequence: CASSQEPGLADEQFF. The CDR3 DNA is TGTGCCAGCAGCCAAGAACCCGGACTAGCCGATGAGCAGTTCTTC.

The gene calls are TRBV27 and TRBJ2-7, with D possibly TRBD2 on 5 matching bases. Germline-derived CDR1 and CDR2 are MNHEY and SMNVEV (reference sequence). The CDR3 has 13 residues. Trimming took 3 bases from V and 3 from J, leaving 9 bases between them. The CDR3 DNA follows: TGTGCCAGCAGTTTGACTAACATCTACGAGCAGTACTTC. Protein product: CASSLTNIYEQYF.

This chain links TRBV28 with TRBJ2-1; D remains ambiguous. CDR3 size: 13 residues. Germline V gives CDR1 MDHEN, CDR2 SYDVKM. V lost 3 bases to trimming and J lost 10 bases, with 13 bases between them. CDR3 sequence (DNA): TGTGCCAGCAGTTTTCTCCTTCTACCGGAGCAGTTCTTC. Protein: CASSFLLLPEQFF.

This clone was seen a handful of times. The chain combines TRBV7-2 with TRBJ1-1; the D is unclear. Trimming took off 3 bases at V and 2 bases at J, with 10 bases between the two ends. The CDR3 has 14 residues. Germline CDR1 SGHTA, CDR2 FQGNSA. The CDR3 region is CASSFGQANTEAFF. CDR3 DNA: TGTGCCAGCAGCTTTGGGCAGGCCAACACTGAAGCTTTCTTT.

J is TRBJ1-2 and V is TRBV7-3; D not resolved. The germline V gene has CDR1 SGHTA and CDR2 FQGTGA. The CDR3 covers 11 residues. Trimming took 4 bases from V and 7 from J, leaving 7 bases between them. The CDR3 bases are TGTGCCAGCAGCTCTGGAGGTGGCTACACCTTC. It yields the protein CASSSGGGYTF.

The chain has TRBV6-2 or TRBV6-3 and TRBJ1-2, with unresolved D. CDR3 length: 11 amino acids. Germline V lookup: CDR1 MNHEY, CDR2 SVGEGT. Trimming stripped 2 bases from V and 4 bases from J, with 2 bases between. The DNA of the CDR3 is TGTGCCAGCAGTTACCGCTATGGCTACACCTTC. It specifies CASSYRYGYTF.